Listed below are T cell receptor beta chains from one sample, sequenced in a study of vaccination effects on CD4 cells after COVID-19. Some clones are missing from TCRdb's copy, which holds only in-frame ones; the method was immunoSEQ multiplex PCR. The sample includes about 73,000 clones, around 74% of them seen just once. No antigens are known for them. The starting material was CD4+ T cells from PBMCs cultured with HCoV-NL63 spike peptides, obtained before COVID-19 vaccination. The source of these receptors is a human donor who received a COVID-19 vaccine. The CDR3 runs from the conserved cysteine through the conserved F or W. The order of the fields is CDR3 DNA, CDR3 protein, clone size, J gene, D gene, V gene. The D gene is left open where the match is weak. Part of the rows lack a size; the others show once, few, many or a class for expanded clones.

DNA: TGTGCCAGCAGCCAAGTTCGCGCGTCTGGAAACACCATATATTTT
CDR3: CASSQVRASGNTIYF
size: -
J: TRBJ1-3
D: -
V: TRBV3-1/TRBV3-2

DNA: TGTGCCAGCAGCCCCGGCAAGGGGGGTGAAAAACTGTTTTTT
CDR3: CASSPGKGGEKLFF
size: -
J: TRBJ1-4
D: -
V: TRBV14

DNA: TGTGCCAGCAGTCCTCAGGCGAGAGGCAATCAGCCCCAGCATTTT
CDR3: CASSPQARGNQPQHF
size: -
J: TRBJ1-5
D: -
V: TRBV6-5

DNA: TGTGCCACCAGTGATTCCCGACAGGGTAGAGATCAGCCCCAGCATTTT
CDR3: CATSDSRQGRDQPQHF
size: -
J: TRBJ1-5
D: TRBD1
V: TRBV24-1

DNA: TGTGCCAGCAGCTTTTACCGGCAGCCCCAGCATTTT
CDR3: CASSFYRQPQHF
size: once
J: TRBJ1-5
D: -
V: TRBV5-6

DNA: TGTGCCAGCAGCCAAGATCGGAATCAGCCCCAGCATTTT
CDR3: CASSQDRNQPQHF
size: -
J: TRBJ1-5
D: -
V: TRBV3-1/TRBV3-2

DNA: TGTGCCAGCAGCCAAGTCGATGACAGGAGCGGCTACACCTTC
CDR3: CASSQVDDRSGYTF
size: -
J: TRBJ1-2
D: -
V: TRBV3-1/TRBV3-2

DNA: TGTGCCAGCAGCGTAGATCAGGGAGTCGGGGAGCTGTTTTTT
CDR3: CASSVDQGVGELFF
size: -
J: TRBJ2-2
D: -
V: TRBV9

DNA: TGTGCCAGCAGCCCGCAGGGTTTTGGGGCCAACGTCCTGACTTTC
CDR3: CASSPQGFGANVLTF
size: once
J: TRBJ2-6
D: -
V: TRBV5-5

DNA: TGTGCCAGCAGTGTCCTTTCGGGAAACACCATATATTTT
CDR3: CASSVLSGNTIYF
size: -
J: TRBJ1-3
D: -
V: TRBV28

DNA: TGCGCCAGCAGCCTTTACAGGGCCGCGAACACCGGGGAGCTGTTTTTT
CDR3: CASSLYRAANTGELFF
size: few
J: TRBJ2-2
D: -
V: TRBV4-1

DNA: TGTGCCAGCAGTTACCCCCCAATGGACACCATATATTTT
CDR3: CASSYPPMDTIYF
size: -
J: TRBJ1-3
D: -
V: TRBV6-6

DNA: TGCGCCAGCAGCCAGTCCATTCGGGATTCACCCCTCCACTTT
CDR3: CASSQSIRDSPLHF
size: few
J: TRBJ1-6
D: -
V: TRBV4-3

DNA: TGTGCCAGCAGTGACTCGGACAGGTTTAATTCACCCCTCCACTTT
CDR3: CASSDSDRFNSPLHF
size: once
J: TRBJ1-6
D: TRBD1
V: TRBV6-4

DNA: TGTGCCAGCAGCCGGACAGTAGCCGGGGAGCTGTTTTTT
CDR3: CASSRTVAGELFF
size: -
J: TRBJ2-2
D: -
V: TRBV3-1/TRBV3-2

DNA: TGTGCCAGCAGTTACGGGACAGCACCCTATGGCTACACCTTC
CDR3: CASSYGTAPYGYTF
size: -
J: TRBJ1-2
D: TRBD1
V: TRBV6-2/TRBV6-3

DNA: TGTGCCAGCAGCATCTCCGGGACAGGGGATCAGCCCCAGCATTTT
CDR3: CASSISGTGDQPQHF
size: -
J: TRBJ1-5
D: TRBD1
V: TRBV7-2

DNA: TGTGCCAGCAGCTTGGGGATTAACAGGGGGCGAGAAGATACGCAGTATTTT
CDR3: CASSLGINRGREDTQYF
size: few
J: TRBJ2-3
D: TRBD1
V: TRBV5-5

DNA: TGTGCCAGCAGTATACAGGGGGGTTTACAGCCCCAGCATTTT
CDR3: CASSIQGGLQPQHF
size: -
J: TRBJ1-5
D: TRBD1
V: TRBV6-4

DNA: TGTGCCAGCAGTTACCGCACGGGGCTAAATGGCTACACCTTC
CDR3: CASSYRTGLNGYTF
size: -
J: TRBJ1-2
D: -
V: TRBV6-5

DNA: TGTGCCACCAGTGAAGTAGGTCAGCCCCAGCATTTT
CDR3: CATSEVGQPQHF
size: -
J: TRBJ1-5
D: -
V: TRBV24-1

DNA: TGTGCCAGCTCACCACCTACGCAGGGAAACGGGGAGCTGTTTTTT
CDR3: CASSPPTQGNGELFF
size: -
J: TRBJ2-2
D: -
V: TRBV18

DNA: TGTGCCTGGAGTGAATGGGCAGGGGCAAATAATTCACCCCTCCACTTT
CDR3: CAWSEWAGANNSPLHF
size: -
J: TRBJ1-6
D: -
V: TRBV30

DNA: TGTGCCATCAGTGAGCAGGCCCATACTAACTCTGGAAACACCATATATTTT
CDR3: CAISEQAHTNSGNTIYF
size: few
J: TRBJ1-3
D: -
V: TRBV10-3

DNA: TGTGCCAGCAGTCCCCAGGGTCAGCCCCAGCATTTT
CDR3: CASSPQGQPQHF
size: few
J: TRBJ1-5
D: -
V: TRBV7-8

DNA: TGTGCCAGTAGTCTCCGGGACATCAGGGACACCATATATTTT
CDR3: CASSLRDIRDTIYF
size: once
J: TRBJ1-3
D: -
V: TRBV19

DNA: TGTGCCAGCTCGCCACCGGGGGGATCTGGAAACACCATATATTTT
CDR3: CASSPPGGSGNTIYF
size: once
J: TRBJ1-3
D: -
V: TRBV18

DNA: TGTGCCGGGGGGGATCAGCCCCAGCATTTT
CDR3: CAGGDQPQHF
size: -
J: TRBJ1-5
D: -
V: TRBV28

DNA: TGCGCCAGCAGCGATCCCCGGACAGGGAAGGATGAGCAGTTCTTC
CDR3: CASSDPRTGKDEQFF
size: -
J: TRBJ2-1
D: TRBD1
V: TRBV10-2

DNA: TGTGCCAGCAGTCTATTGGACGTCTATGGCTACACCTTC
CDR3: CASSLLDVYGYTF
size: -
J: TRBJ1-2
D: -
V: TRBV28

DNA: TGTGCCAGCAGTGAAGCGCACCACATCGACTCCTACAATGAGCAGTTCTTC
CDR3: CASSEAHHIDSYNEQFF
size: once
J: TRBJ2-1
D: -
V: TRBV2

DNA: TGTGCCAGCTCACCACAGGGGAACATTCAGTACTTC
CDR3: CASSPQGNIQYF
size: -
J: TRBJ2-4
D: -
V: TRBV18

DNA: TGTGCCAGCATAGCTGCACCCGTTAGCAATCAGCCCCAGCATTTT
CDR3: CASIAAPVSNQPQHF
size: once
J: TRBJ1-5
D: -
V: TRBV28

DNA: TGTGCCAGCAGTTTACGAGGCACTGAAGCTTTCTTT
CDR3: CASSLRGTEAFF
size: few
J: TRBJ1-1
D: -
V: TRBV28

DNA: TGTGCCAGCAGCTTAGTCTTGACAGGGGGGACTGAAGCTTTCTTT
CDR3: CASSLVLTGGTEAFF
size: -
J: TRBJ1-1
D: TRBD1
V: TRBV7-8

DNA: TGTGCCAGCAGCCTGGGGGACAGAGAGAACACTGAAGCTTTCTTT
CDR3: CASSLGDRENTEAFF
size: few
J: TRBJ1-1
D: TRBD1
V: TRBV5-4

DNA: TGTGCCAGTACCGGGATAAACACCGGGGAGCTGTTTTTT
CDR3: CASTGINTGELFF
size: -
J: TRBJ2-2
D: -
V: TRBV19

DNA: TGCAGTGCTACGATCGGGTCTGAGCAGTTCTTC
CDR3: CSATIGSEQFF
size: once
J: TRBJ2-1
D: -
V: TRBV20-1

DNA: TGTGCCAGCAGTAATGACAGGGGGTTGACACCCCTCCACTTT
CDR3: CASSNDRGLTPLHF
size: few
J: TRBJ1-6
D: TRBD1
V: TRBV6-6

DNA: TGTGCCAGCTCACCACTGGCGCGTCGGGGGGGCACCTACAATGAGCAGTTCTTC
CDR3: CASSPLARRGGTYNEQFF
size: few
J: TRBJ2-1
D: TRBD2
V: TRBV18